These 2 T cell receptor beta chains share one sample of origin, sequenced in a study of blood T cell repertoires in COVID-19 (dated by TCRdb to about 2020). Library preparation employed the immunoSEQ multiplex PCR assay. The table comes from immuneACCESS by way of TCRdb, which keeps in-frame sequences with V and J called. Part of the clones is missing from these tables; in studies checked, under half for an unresolved V gene and the rest for unknown reasons. This sample has approximately 250,000 clones in its table, and approximately 85% of those were observed once. The ten largest clones take up just under 1% of the sample. Specimen: PBMCs or T cells enriched from blood (not recorded which). The origin of the receptors is a woman aged 25-40 years who had recovered from COVID-19.

The rearrangement uses TRBV2 and TRBJ1-4; D is unclear. The CDR3 has 13 residues. V was trimmed by 8 bases and J by 10 bases, leaving 17 bases between them. Looked up from germline, CDR1 is SNHLY and CDR2 is FYNNEI. This CDR3 is CASGLPPGGKLFF. The CDR3 coding sequence is TGTGCCAGCGGACTCCCGCCGGGTGGAAAACTGTTTTTT.

The J gene is TRBJ1-1, the V gene TRBV11-2; TRBD1 might be the D (6 bases). The CDR3 length is 18 residues. Trimming took 5 bases from V and 2 from J, leaving 24 bases between them. Germline lookup yields CDR1 SGHAT and CDR2 FQNNGV. The CDR3 DNA sequence: TGTGCCAGCAGCCCCCGGTGGGGGGGTGTCAGGGGCAACACTGAAGCTTTCTTT. Encoded protein: CASSPRWGGVRGNTEAFF.